Below are 8 T cell receptor beta chains sequenced from a single sample in a study of T cell responses to AZD1222 COVID-19 vaccine. Using immunoSEQ multiplex PCR, the repertoire was profiled, and TCRdb retains in-frame clones only, with some absent. Found here are about 110,000 clones, roughly 90% of them singletons; the top ten hold approximately 1.2%. The specimen comprised peripheral blood, sampled on day 0 of AZD1222 vaccination. All receptors come from an adult in good health.

The chain carries TRBV18 and TRBJ1-1; D unclear. The CDR3 spans 16 residues. CDR1 is KGHSH, CDR2 LQKENI, per germline. V gave up 1 base and J gave up 5 bases, with 17 bases separating them. Written as DNA, the CDR3 is TGTGCCAGCTCACCACGGCGTTCAAACCTGAGGACTGAAGCTTTCTTT. It specifies CASSPRRSNLRTEAFF.

This chain joins TRBV7-2 and TRBJ1-6; no reliable D call. The CDR3 sequence is 16 residues long. V lost 5 bases to trimming and J lost 5 bases, with 16 bases between them. CDR1 and CDR2 (germline): SGHTA, FQGNSA. For the CDR3, the DNA is TGTGCCAGCAGCCTCACCGAGGGAGGGAATAATTCACCCCTCCACTTT. Translating gives CASSLTEGGNNSPLHF.

The chain couples TRBV12-5 to TRBJ2-7, with 9 bases aligning to TRBD1. Per the germline V gene, CDR1 is LGHNT and CDR2 is FRNRAP. Trimming at V came to 3 bases and at J to 7 bases, leaving 13 bases not matched to a gene. The length of the CDR3 is 16 residues. The CDR3 here is CASGFPNRDRDGEQYF. The CDR3 region has the DNA TGTGCTAGTGGTTTTCCGAACCGGGACAGGGACGGAGAGCAGTACTTC.

The CDR3 nucleotides read TGCGCCAGCAGCTTGGAAACACCCCGCTCTGGAAACACCATATATTTT. Translating gives CASSLETPRSGNTIYF. The chain uses TRBV5-1 and TRBJ1-3; D remains ambiguous. V was shortened by 0 bases and J by 0 bases, with 10 bases between the two germline ends. CDR3 length equals 16 residues. Per the germline V gene, CDR1 is SGHRS and CDR2 is YFSETQ.

This chain links TRBV6-2 or TRBV6-3 with TRBJ2-1, with 7 bases that match TRBD2. CDR1 and CDR2 from the germline V gene are MNHEY and SVGEGT. The CDR3 runs to 14 residues. Germline trimming cut 2 bases from V and 9 bases from J; bases unmatched to any gene: 7. In DNA, the CDR3 is TGTGCCAGCAGTTACATGGCGGGAGCGGTTGAGCAGTTCTTC. Protein: CASSYMAGAVEQFF.

The V and J genes are TRBV6-6 and TRBJ1-6; 9 nucleotides line up with TRBD1. CDR1 is MNHNY, CDR2 SVGAGI, per germline (reference sequence). This CDR3 is 15 amino acids long. After removal of 6 bases from V and 8 bases from J, the junction contained 8 bases not matched to a gene. DNA of the CDR3: TGTGCCAGCAGGAGAGGGGACAGGGTTTATTCACCCCTCCACTTT. Its protein is CASRRGDRVYSPLHF.

This sequence joins TRBV12-3 or TRBV12-4 and TRBJ1-2, with a weak D call TRBD1 (5 bases). CDR3 length: 13 residues. V lost 5 bases and J lost 6, with 13 bases in between. In DNA form, the CDR3 reads TGTGCCAGCAGTCCCCAGGGCAGGGATGGCTACACCTTC. Encoded protein: CASSPQGRDGYTF.

The chain is built from TRBV30 and TRBJ1-4; no firm D call. The CDR3 spans 14 residues. Germline CDR1 and CDR2: GTSNPN and SVGIG (reference sequence). Trimming removed 3 bases from V and 7 bases from J, with 15 bases in between. The CDR3 bases are TGTGCCTGGAGCGGGTATGTCAGAGGTGAAAAACTGTTTTTT. It translates to CAWSGYVRGEKLFF.